This TCR beta chain is drawn from a study of cytomegalovirus exposure and HLA in healthy donors. Trimming took 2 bases from V and 5 from J; bases not matched to a gene: 11. The germline gives CDR1 SGHTA, CDR2 FQGNSA. The CDR3 totals 17 residues. This PCR relied on a set of 60 Vbeta primers and 13 Jbeta primers. Produced via immunoSEQ multiplex PCR; TCRdb's table is partial and in-frame only. In the table there are about 160,000 clones, around 72% of which are singletons. Specimen: PBMCs. The origin of this receptor is a man in his forties in good health and CMV-seropositive. V usage is TRBV7-2 and J usage is TRBJ2-1; 8 bases map to TRBD2. In nucleotides, the CDR3 is TGTGCCAGCAGCTTAATGGGGGCCGGGACTAGAGACAATGAGCAGTTCTTC. This gives the protein CASSLMGAGTRDNEQFF.